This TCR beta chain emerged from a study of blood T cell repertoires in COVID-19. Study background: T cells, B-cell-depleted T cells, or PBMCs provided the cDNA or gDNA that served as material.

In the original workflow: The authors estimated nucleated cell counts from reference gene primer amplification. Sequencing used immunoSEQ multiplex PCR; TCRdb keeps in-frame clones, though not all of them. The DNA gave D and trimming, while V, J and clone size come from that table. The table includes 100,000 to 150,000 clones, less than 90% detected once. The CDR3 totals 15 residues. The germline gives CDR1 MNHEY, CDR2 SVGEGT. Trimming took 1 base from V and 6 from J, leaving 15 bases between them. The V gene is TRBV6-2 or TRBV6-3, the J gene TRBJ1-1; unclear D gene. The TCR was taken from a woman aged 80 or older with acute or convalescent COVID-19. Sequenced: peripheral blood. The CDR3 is CASSYFAGQWAEAFF. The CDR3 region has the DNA TGTGCCAGCAGTTACTTCGCGGGCCAGTGGGCTGAAGCTTTCTTT.